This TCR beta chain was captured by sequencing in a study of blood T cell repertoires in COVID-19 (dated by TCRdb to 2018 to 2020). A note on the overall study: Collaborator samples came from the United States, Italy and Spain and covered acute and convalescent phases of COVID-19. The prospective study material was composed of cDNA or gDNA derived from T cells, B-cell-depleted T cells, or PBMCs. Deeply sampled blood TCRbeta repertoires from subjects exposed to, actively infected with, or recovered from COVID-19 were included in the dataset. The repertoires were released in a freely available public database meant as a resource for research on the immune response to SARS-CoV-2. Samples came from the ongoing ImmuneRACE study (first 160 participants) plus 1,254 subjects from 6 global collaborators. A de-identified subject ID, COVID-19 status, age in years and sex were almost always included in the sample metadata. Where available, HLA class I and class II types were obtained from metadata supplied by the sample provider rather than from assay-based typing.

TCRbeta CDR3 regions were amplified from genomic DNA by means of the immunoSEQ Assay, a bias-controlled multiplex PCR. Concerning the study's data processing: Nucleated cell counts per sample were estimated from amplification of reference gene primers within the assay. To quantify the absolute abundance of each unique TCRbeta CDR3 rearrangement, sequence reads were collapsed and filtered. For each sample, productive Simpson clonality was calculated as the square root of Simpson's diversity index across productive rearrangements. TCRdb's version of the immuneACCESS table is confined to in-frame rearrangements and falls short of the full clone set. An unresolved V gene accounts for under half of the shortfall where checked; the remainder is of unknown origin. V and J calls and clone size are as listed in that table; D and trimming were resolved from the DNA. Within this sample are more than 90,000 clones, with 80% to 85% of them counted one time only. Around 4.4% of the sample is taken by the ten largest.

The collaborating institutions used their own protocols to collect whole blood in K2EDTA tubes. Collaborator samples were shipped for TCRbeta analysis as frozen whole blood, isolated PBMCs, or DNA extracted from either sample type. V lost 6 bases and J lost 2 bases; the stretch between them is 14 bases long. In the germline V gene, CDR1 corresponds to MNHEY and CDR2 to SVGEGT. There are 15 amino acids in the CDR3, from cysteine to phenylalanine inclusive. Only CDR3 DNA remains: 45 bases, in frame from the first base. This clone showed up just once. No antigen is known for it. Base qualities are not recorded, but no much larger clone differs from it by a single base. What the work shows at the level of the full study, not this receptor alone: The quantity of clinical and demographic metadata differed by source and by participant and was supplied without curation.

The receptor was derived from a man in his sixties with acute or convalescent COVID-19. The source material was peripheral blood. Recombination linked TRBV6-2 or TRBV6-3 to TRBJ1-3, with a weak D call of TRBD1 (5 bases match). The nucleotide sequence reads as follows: TGTGCCAGCAGCAACCCCCCGGGGGCTGGAAACACCATATATTTT. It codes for CASSNPPGAGNTIYF.